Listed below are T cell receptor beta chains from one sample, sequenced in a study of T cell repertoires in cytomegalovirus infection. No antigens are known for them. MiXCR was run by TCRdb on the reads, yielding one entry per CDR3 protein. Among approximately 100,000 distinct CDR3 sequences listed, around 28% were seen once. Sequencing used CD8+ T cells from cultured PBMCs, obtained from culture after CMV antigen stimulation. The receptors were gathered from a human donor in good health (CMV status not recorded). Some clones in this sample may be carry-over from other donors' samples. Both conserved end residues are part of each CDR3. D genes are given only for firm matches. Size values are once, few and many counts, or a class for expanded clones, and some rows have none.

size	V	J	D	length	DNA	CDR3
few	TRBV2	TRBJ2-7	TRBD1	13	TGTGCCATTCAGGGGGCCGGCTCCTACGAGCAGTACTTC	CAIQGAGSYEQYF
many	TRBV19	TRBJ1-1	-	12	TGTGCCAGTAGTTACGGGGACACTGAAGCTTTCTTT	CASSYGDTEAFF
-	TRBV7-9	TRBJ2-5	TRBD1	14	TGTGCCAGCAGACTAGGACAGGTCCAAGAGACCCAGTACTTC	CASRLGQVQETQYF
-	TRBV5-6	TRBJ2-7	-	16	TGTGCCAGCAGCTTGTTGGCGCTGGGGCCCTACAATGAGCAGTACTTC	CASSLLALGPYNEQYF
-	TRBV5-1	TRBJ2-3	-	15	TGCGCCAGCAGCTTTACGGGTCCCAGCACAGATACGCAGTATTTT	CASSFTGPSTDTQYF
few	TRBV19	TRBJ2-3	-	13	TGTGCCAGTAGCATCTTCGACACAGATACGCAGTATTTT	CASSIFDTDTQYF
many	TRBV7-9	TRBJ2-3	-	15	TGTGCCAGCAGCTTGGAGGCGTGGGGCACAGATACGCAGTATTTT	CASSLEAWGTDTQYF
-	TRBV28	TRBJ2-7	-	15	TGTGCCAGCAGAACGAACCGGGACGGGATCTACGAGCAGTACTTC	CASRTNRDGIYEQYF
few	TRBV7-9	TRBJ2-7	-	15	TGTGCCAGCAGCTTAGCCGATGGCAGCTTGTACGAGCAGTACTTC	CASSLADGSLYEQYF
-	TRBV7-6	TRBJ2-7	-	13	TGTGCCAGCAGCCCCGGACCCTCCTACGAGCAGTACTTC	CASSPGPSYEQYF
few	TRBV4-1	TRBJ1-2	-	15	TGCGCCAGCAGCCAAGGCCCACGAGGTAACGATGGCTACACCTTC	CASSQGPRGNDGYTF